This entry describes one T cell receptor (beta chain). Each CDR3 protein is one row after TCRdb ran MiXCR on the 5' RACE reads. The sample consists of roughly 710,000 distinct CDR3 sequences, around 6.1% of them appearing once. These data are taken from a study of identical twins. CDR3 length: 14 residues. The trim removed 2 bases at V and 4 bases at J, leaving 2 bases unmatched. Germline values: CDR1 SQVTM, CDR2 ANQGSEA. The clonotype originates from a man between 18 and 29 years old in good health. V is TRBV29-1 and J is TRBJ2-6; 7 bases map to TRBD1. The sequenced sample was naive T cells sorted from blood. The CDR3 bases are TGCAGCGTTGAAACAGGGGCCGGGGCCAACGTCCTGACTTTC. Encoded protein: CSVETGAGANVLTF.